The present TCR beta chain was sequenced within a study of CD8+ T cells in alopecia areata. The wider study: Oral tofacitinib, 5 to 10 mg twice daily, was given in an open-label trial. After 6 to 18 months of tofacitinib, follow-up continued 6 months off drug. Study results and caveats: Among the cells sequenced in scalp samples are also the resident alphabeta T cells of normal skin. Normal scalp had lower clonality than lesional scalp, with alopecia totalis/universalis lesions showing this most strongly.

cDNA reverse transcribed from extracted RNA served as the sequencing template. This table comes from immunoSEQ multiplex PCR, and its TCRdb copy is limited to in-frame clones, with some not included. The repertoire consists of 130,000 to 150,000 clones, with around 47% occurring once and the leading ten covering roughly 7.5%. Turning to this clone: Its antigen is as yet unknown. One end of the junction is discordant with germline, which a read error may explain.

This TCR derives from a human donor with alopecia areata. The sample consisted of CD4+ T cells sorted from blood.

The CDR3 loop reads CSTRGIASYEQYF. As DNA, the CDR3 is TGCTCAACGCGGGGGATTGCGTCCTACGAGCAGTACTTC. The genes are TRBV27 and TRBJ2-7; 7 nucleotides match TRBD2. The CDR3 is 13 amino acids. Germline CDR1 MNHEY, CDR2 SMNVEV (reference sequence).